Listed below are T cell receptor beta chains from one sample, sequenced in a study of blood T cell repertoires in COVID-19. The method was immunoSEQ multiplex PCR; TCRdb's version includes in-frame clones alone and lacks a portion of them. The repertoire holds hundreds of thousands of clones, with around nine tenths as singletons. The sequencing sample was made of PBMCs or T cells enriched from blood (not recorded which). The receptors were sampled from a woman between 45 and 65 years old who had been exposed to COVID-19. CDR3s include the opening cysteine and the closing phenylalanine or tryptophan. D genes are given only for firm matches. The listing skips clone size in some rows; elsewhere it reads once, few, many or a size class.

CASSLDLGQEAFF,TGTGCCAGCAGCTTAGATCTAGGACAGGAAGCTTTCTTT,TRBJ1-1,.,.,TRBV11-2
CASSQNRGGPGTEAFF,TGTGCCAGCAGCCAGAACCGAGGGGGCCCCGGGACTGAAGCTTTCTTT,TRBJ1-1,TRBD1,.,TRBV3-1/TRBV3-2
CAIRSGEGGRNTIYF,TGTGCCATCAGATCCGGGGAGGGGGGAAGAAACACCATATATTTT,TRBJ1-3,.,.,TRBV10-3
CASSAGLPNYEQYF,TGTGCCAGCAGCGCGGGACTGCCCAACTACGAGCAGTACTTC,TRBJ2-7,.,.,TRBV7-9
CASTGPPGNSPLHF,TGTGCCAGCACCGGGCCTCCGGGGAATTCACCCCTCCACTTT,TRBJ1-6,.,.,TRBV6-4
CASSPLSAVQETQYF,TGTGCCAGCTCACCACTTTCCGCAGTCCAAGAGACCCAGTACTTC,TRBJ2-5,.,.,TRBV18
CASSRDRSDEQYF,TGTGCCAGCAGTCGGGACAGATCGGACGAGCAGTACTTC,TRBJ2-7,TRBD1,.,TRBV3-1/TRBV3-2
CASSQETGGYSPLHF,TGCGCCAGCAGCCAAGAGACAGGCGGATATTCACCCCTCCACTTT,TRBJ1-6,.,.,TRBV4-1
CASSLRTDTQYF,TGTGCCAGCAGCTTGAGGACAGATACGCAGTATTTT,TRBJ2-3,.,.,TRBV7-9
CASSFRQGVGYTF,TGTGCCAGTAGTTTTCGACAGGGGGTTGGCTACACCTTC,TRBJ1-2,TRBD1,.,TRBV19
CATSREGASRSPLHF,TGTGCCACCAGCAGAGAAGGCGCTTCTAGGTCACCCCTCCACTTT,TRBJ1-6,.,.,TRBV15
CASSLVQAQNQPQHF,TGTGCCAGCAGCTTAGTACAGGCACAAAATCAGCCCCAGCATTTT,TRBJ1-5,.,.,TRBV7-8
CASSQGARSYNEQFF,TGTGCCAGCAGTCAGGGGGCACGCTCCTACAATGAGCAGTTCTTC,TRBJ2-1,TRBD1,.,TRBV6-5
CASSSTGAGGNTIYF,TGTGCCAGCAGCTCTACAGGGGCGGGAGGAAACACCATATATTTT,TRBJ1-3,TRBD1,.,TRBV7-8
CASSPGLAGNEQFF,TGCGCCAGCAGCCCAGGACTAGCGGGGAATGAGCAGTTCTTC,TRBJ2-1,TRBD2,.,TRBV5-1
CASSLQGDQPQHF,TGCGCCAGCAGCTTACAGGGAGATCAGCCCCAGCATTTT,TRBJ1-5,.,.,TRBV5-1
CASSLAAFHSNQPQHF,TGTGCCAGCAGCTTAGCAGCGTTCCATAGCAATCAGCCCCAGCATTTT,TRBJ1-5,.,once,TRBV7-2
CASSLSQLNTEAFF,TGTGCCAGCAGCTTGTCACAGCTTAACACTGAAGCTTTCTTT,TRBJ1-1,.,.,TRBV5-6
CASSPVEYSNQPQHF,TGTGCCAGCAGTCCGGTGGAGTATAGCAATCAGCCCCAGCATTTT,TRBJ1-5,.,.,TRBV6-5
CASSLLPGLAGGPDNEQFF,TGTGCCAGCAGCTTATTGCCGGGACTAGCGGGGGGGCCGGACAATGAGCAGTTCTTC,TRBJ2-1,TRBD2,.,TRBV27
CASSRDRGLTDTQYF,TGCGCCAGCAGCCGGGACAGGGGACTCACAGATACGCAGTATTTT,TRBJ2-3,TRBD1,.,TRBV5-1
CASSRQEEKLFF,TGTGCCAGCAGCCGACAGGAGGAAAAACTGTTTTTT,TRBJ1-4,.,few,TRBV7-6
CASSPGHLNYGYTF,TGTGCCAGCAGTCCCGGACACCTTAACTATGGCTACACCTTC,TRBJ1-2,.,.,TRBV27
CASSHLGAGEKLFF,TGTGCCAGCAGCCATTTGGGAGCCGGGGAAAAACTGTTTTTT,TRBJ1-4,.,.,TRBV14
CASSPFGTNYGYTF,TGTGCCAGCAGCCCATTCGGTACGAACTATGGCTACACCTTC,TRBJ1-2,.,.,TRBV3-1/TRBV3-2
CASSEYSAAGEAFF,TGTGCCAGCAGTGAATATTCAGCCGCGGGTGAAGCTTTCTTT,TRBJ1-1,.,.,TRBV6-1
CASSPGTGQETQYF,TGTGCCAGCAGCCCCGGGACAGGCCAAGAGACCCAGTACTTC,TRBJ2-5,TRBD1,.,TRBV7-9
CASSPIGTAGETQYF,TGTGCCAGCAGTCCCATAGGGACAGCAGGGGAGACCCAGTACTTC,TRBJ2-5,TRBD1,.,TRBV3-1/TRBV3-2
CASSLEGANTEAFF,TGCGCCAGCAGCTTGGAAGGGGCGAACACTGAAGCTTTCTTT,TRBJ1-1,.,once,TRBV5-1
CASSYRLAGGLNTGELFF,TGTGCCAGCAGTTACCGACTAGCGGGGGGCCTGAACACCGGGGAGCTGTTTTTT,TRBJ2-2,TRBD2,once,TRBV2
CASSPPVAITEAFF,TGTGCCAGCAGCCCTCCCGTCGCTATCACTGAAGCTTTCTTT,TRBJ1-1,.,once,TRBV7-2
CASSRITTGARTTEAFF,TGTGCCAGCAGCCGGATTACGACAGGGGCCCGGACCACTGAAGCTTTCTTT,TRBJ1-1,TRBD1,.,TRBV3-1/TRBV3-2
CASSVRQGTNEKLFF,TGTGCCAGCAGCGTTAGACAGGGGACTAATGAAAAACTGTTTTTT,TRBJ1-4,TRBD1,.,TRBV7-8
CASSFGRVPYEQYF,TGTGCCAGCAGCTTCGGCAGGGTACCCTACGAGCAGTACTTC,TRBJ2-7,.,.,TRBV7-9
CASSPEGTGGLPEAFF,TGTGCCAGCAGCCCGGAAGGGACAGGGGGCTTGCCTGAAGCTTTCTTT,TRBJ1-1,TRBD1,once,TRBV3-1/TRBV3-2
CASTQGGQGVYEQYF,TGCGCCAGCACCCAGGGTGGACAGGGCGTCTACGAGCAGTACTTC,TRBJ2-7,TRBD1,.,TRBV5-1
CASTPGGLYNEQFF,TGTGCCAGCACCCCCGGGGGGCTCTACAATGAGCAGTTCTTC,TRBJ2-1,.,.,TRBV28
CASSFREGSYTEAFF,TGTGCCAGCAGCTTCAGGGAGGGATCGTACACTGAAGCTTTCTTT,TRBJ1-1,.,once,TRBV7-9
CASQGQGSYEQYF,TGTGCCAGCCAAGGACAGGGCTCCTACGAGCAGTACTTC,TRBJ2-7,TRBD1,.,TRBV6-8
CASRRLGQGGLEQYF,TGTGCCAGCAGAAGGTTGGGGCAGGGTGGCCTCGAGCAGTACTTC,TRBJ2-7,.,.,TRBV28
CATSPNRVLNTEAFF,TGTGCCACCTCGCCCAACAGGGTTTTGAACACTGAAGCTTTCTTT,TRBJ1-1,.,.,TRBV19
CASSRNSGGGETQYF,TGTGCCAGCAGCCGTAATTCAGGGGGCGGGGAGACCCAGTACTTC,TRBJ2-5,TRBD1,.,TRBV6-5
CASSSRDRGTDTQYF,TGTGCCAGCAGCTCCCGGGACAGGGGAACAGATACGCAGTATTTT,TRBJ2-3,TRBD1,.,TRBV28
CASSLIVNPAGVKNEQFF,TGTGCCAGCAGCTTAATAGTAAATCCAGCGGGGGTTAAAAATGAGCAGTTCTTC,TRBJ2-1,TRBD2,.,TRBV11-2
CSVRYRADTGELFF,TGCAGCGTCCGGTACAGGGCGGACACCGGGGAGCTGTTTTTT,TRBJ2-2,.,.,TRBV29-1
CASSYIQGVYTGELFF,TGTGCCAGCAGTTACATACAGGGGGTGTACACCGGGGAGCTGTTTTTT,TRBJ2-2,TRBD1,.,TRBV6-5
CASSRGQGGSPLHF,TGTGCCAGTAGTAGAGGACAGGGAGGTTCACCCCTCCACTTT,TRBJ1-6,TRBD1,.,TRBV19
CASSPPTIADTQYF,TGTGCCAGCAGCCCCCCTACGATCGCAGATACGCAGTATTTT,TRBJ2-3,.,.,TRBV28
CASSLGTGGGLYEQYF,TGCGCCAGCAGCTTGGGAACAGGGGGTGGGCTTTACGAGCAGTACTTC,TRBJ2-7,TRBD1,.,TRBV5-1
CASSPPPFGEGSYEQYF,TGCGCCAGCAGCCCCCCCCCTTTTGGGGAGGGCTCCTACGAGCAGTACTTC,TRBJ2-7,TRBD2,.,TRBV4-1
CASSQDRLSNQPQHF,TGTGCCAGCAGTCAGGACAGGCTTAGCAATCAGCCCCAGCATTTT,TRBJ1-5,TRBD1,once,TRBV6-5
CSVWDNNQPQHF,TGCAGCGTCTGGGACAACAATCAGCCCCAGCATTTT,TRBJ1-5,.,once,TRBV29-1
CASSRGQGTSRNTEAFF,TGTGCCAGCAGCCGTGGACAGGGGACTTCCCGGAACACTGAAGCTTTCTTT,TRBJ1-1,TRBD1,.,TRBV5-4
CATSRSGLITDTQYF,TGTGCCACCAGCAGGAGTGGACTGATCACAGATACGCAGTATTTT,TRBJ2-3,.,.,TRBV15
CASSPDRSEIYEQFF,TGCGCCAGCAGCCCGGACAGGTCAGAAATCTATGAGCAGTTCTTC,TRBJ2-1,TRBD1,.,TRBV5-1